The T cell receptor (beta chain) under discussion was sequenced for a study of immune heterogeneity within non-small cell lung tumors (dated by TCRdb to the late 2010s). Looking at the study overall: By histology, the tumors were a handful of squamous cell carcinomas, approximately 10 non-squamous carcinomas and 1 tumor not otherwise specified. The study combined whole-exome sequencing, RNA-seq and TCR beta repertoire sequencing of multiple spatially distinct regions from each NSCLC tumor to examine intratumoral immune heterogeneity. TCR repertoire analysis included under 60 tumor loci from around 16 patients, whereas transcriptome data included only 40 to 45 loci from 11 to 13 patients. Neoantigen binding to each patient's HLA alleles was predicted with netMHCpan-3.0 for mutant peptides of 8 to 11 amino acids. General conclusions and limits of the study: Identical dominant CDR3B clonotypes recurred across loci within a patient, yet different tumor locations also harbored unique high-frequency clones. Local T-cell repertoire clonality showed a statistically significant but moderate positive correlation with local tumor mutational burden (R about 0.34). For the most part, high-frequency TCR beta clonotypes differed from one individual patient to another.

Trimming takes 7 bases from V and 2 bases from J, and the germline ends sit 12 bases apart. The germline V gene sets CDR1 to SQVTM and CDR2 to ANQGSEA. From the cysteine up to the phenylalanine, the CDR3 has a length of 13 residues. Only CDR3 DNA remains: 39 bases, in frame from the first base. For the TCR template, genomic DNA was extracted from bulk tumor tissue, and roughly 580 ng of gDNA was amplified for each sample. During surgery, several biopsies were collected from each primary tumor and placed as far from one another as possible within the tumor mass. Patients in the study cohort, which was described as untreated, were newly diagnosed NSCLC cases going through curative surgery. The donor group was made up of 15 newly diagnosed non-small cell lung cancer patients undergoing surgery with curative intent. A couple of independent pathologists reviewed the resected tumor masses. Sequencing was performed only on DNA and RNA samples of high quality.

The TCR beta CDR3 region was amplified with a multiplex PCR system whose first round of approximately 10 cycles used 32 V-gene forward primers and 13 J-gene reverse primers. The first PCR round used a QIAGEN Multiplex PCR Kit, and the primer sequences were filed in Chinese patent CN105087789A. A second PCR round added Illumina universal primers using the Phusion High-Fidelity PCR Kit. Sequencing of the TCR libraries was done on the Illumina HiSeq X Ten platform in paired-end mode with a 151 bp read length. From the authors' description of their analysis: Reads lacking multiplex PCR primers were removed with Cutadapt, read pairs were merged with PEAR, and CDR3 regions were called with MiXCR default settings. Repertoire diversity used Shannon entropy, and clonality was computed as one minus Shannon entropy divided by ln of productive unique sequence count. Clonotypes at a frequency of at least 0.5% were defined as dominant or high-frequency T-cell clones. TCRdb reprocessing: public reads trimmed at Q25 with fastp, clones called with MiXCR, in-frame beta chains kept. Every entry covers one CDR3 protein and lists the most common genes and DNA from its rows. The V and J calls reflect TCRdb's pipeline rather than the authors' work. The sample table holds under 20,000 distinct CDR3 sequences, of which approximately 30% were seen once. The ten top clones hold less than 5% of the sample.

This clonotype has ten or more counts. The antigen it binds to is not known. Base-call qualities are not available, and no considerably larger clone is one nucleotide away. The chain is made from TRBV29-1 and TRBJ1-5; TRBD1 might be the D gene, on 6 matching bases. The clonotype originates from a man aged 40-50 years with non-small cell lung cancer. Sequencing input: lung tumor tissue. The DNA is as follows: TGCAGCGCGACAGGAGGTGGCAATCAGCCCCAGCATTTT. It translates to CSATGGGNQPQHF.